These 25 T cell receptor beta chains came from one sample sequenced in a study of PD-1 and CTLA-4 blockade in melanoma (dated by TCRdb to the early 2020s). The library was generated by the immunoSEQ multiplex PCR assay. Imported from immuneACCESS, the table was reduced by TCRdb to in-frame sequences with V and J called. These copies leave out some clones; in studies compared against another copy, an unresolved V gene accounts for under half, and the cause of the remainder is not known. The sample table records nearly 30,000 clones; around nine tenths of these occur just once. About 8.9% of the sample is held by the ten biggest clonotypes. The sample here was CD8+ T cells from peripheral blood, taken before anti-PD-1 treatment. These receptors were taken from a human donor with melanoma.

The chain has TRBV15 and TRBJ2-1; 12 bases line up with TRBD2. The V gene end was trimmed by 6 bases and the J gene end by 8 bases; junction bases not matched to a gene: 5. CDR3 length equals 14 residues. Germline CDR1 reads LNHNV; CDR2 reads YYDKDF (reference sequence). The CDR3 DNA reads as TGTGCCACCAGGACTAGCGGGGGCCCAGATGAGCAGTTCTTC. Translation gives CATRTSGGPDEQFF.

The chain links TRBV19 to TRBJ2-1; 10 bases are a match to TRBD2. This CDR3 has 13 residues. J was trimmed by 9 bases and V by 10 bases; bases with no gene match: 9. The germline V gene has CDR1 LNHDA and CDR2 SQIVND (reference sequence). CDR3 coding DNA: TGTGCCACGGGGGGTAGCGGGAGGACTGAGCAGTTCTTC. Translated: CATGGSGRTEQFF.

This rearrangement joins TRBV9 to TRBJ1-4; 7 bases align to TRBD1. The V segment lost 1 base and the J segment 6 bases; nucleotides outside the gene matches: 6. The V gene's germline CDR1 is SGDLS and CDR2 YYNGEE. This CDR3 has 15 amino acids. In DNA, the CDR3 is TGTGCCAGCAGCGTATCTGACAGGGACGATGAAAAACTGTTTTTT. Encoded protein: CASSVSDRDDEKLFF.

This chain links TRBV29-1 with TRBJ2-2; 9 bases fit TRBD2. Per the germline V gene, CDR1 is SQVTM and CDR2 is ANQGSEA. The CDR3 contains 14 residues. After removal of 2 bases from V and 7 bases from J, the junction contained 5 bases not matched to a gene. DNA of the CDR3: TGCAGCGTTGAACTAGCGGGAAGAATCGGGGAGCTGTTTTTT. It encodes CSVELAGRIGELFF.

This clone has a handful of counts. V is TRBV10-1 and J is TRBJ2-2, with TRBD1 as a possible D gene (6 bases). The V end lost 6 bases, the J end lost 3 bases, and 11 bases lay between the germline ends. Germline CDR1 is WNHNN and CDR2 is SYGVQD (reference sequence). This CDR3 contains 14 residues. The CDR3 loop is CASRDNRDTGELFF. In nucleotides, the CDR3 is TGCGCCAGCAGGGACAACAGGGACACCGGGGAGCTGTTTTTT.

The CDR3 loop reads CIPPAHEQYF. In nucleotides, the CDR3 is TGCATTCCTCCCGCCCACGAGCAGTACTTC. V is TRBV20-1 and J is TRBJ2-7; D not certain. The CDR3 has 10 amino acids. CDR1 and CDR2 (germline): DFQATT, SNEGSKA (reference sequence).

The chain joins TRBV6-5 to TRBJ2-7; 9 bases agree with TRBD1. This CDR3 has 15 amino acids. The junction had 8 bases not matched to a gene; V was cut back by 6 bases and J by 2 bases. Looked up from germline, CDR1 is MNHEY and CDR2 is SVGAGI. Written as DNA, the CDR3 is TGTGCCAGCAGACTATGGACAGGGGAAACCTACGAGCAGTACTTC. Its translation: CASRLWTGETYEQYF.

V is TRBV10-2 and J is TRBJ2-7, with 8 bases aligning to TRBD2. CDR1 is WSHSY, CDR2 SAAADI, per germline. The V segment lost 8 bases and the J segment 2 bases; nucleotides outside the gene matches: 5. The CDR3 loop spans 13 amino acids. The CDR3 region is CASGFSGTYEQYF. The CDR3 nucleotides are TGCGCCAGCGGTTTTAGCGGGACCTACGAGCAGTACTTC.

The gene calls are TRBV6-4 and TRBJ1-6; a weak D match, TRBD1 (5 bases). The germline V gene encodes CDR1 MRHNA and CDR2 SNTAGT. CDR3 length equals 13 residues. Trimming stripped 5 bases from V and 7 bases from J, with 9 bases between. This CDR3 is CASSKGLNSPLHF. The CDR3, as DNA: TGTGCCAGCAGTAAGGGGTTGAATTCACCCCTCCACTTT.

For the CDR3, the DNA is TGTGCCAGCTCCTTCGGGAGGGTCGAGGCCCAGTACTTC. It yields the protein CASSFGRVEAQYF. The chain joins TRBV6-5 to TRBJ2-5; the match to TRBD2 covers 8 bases. The CDR3 loop spans 13 amino acids. Looked up from germline, CDR1 is MNHEY and CDR2 is SVGAGI. With 8 bases clipped from V and 9 bases from J, the junction kept 11 bases outside the gene matches.

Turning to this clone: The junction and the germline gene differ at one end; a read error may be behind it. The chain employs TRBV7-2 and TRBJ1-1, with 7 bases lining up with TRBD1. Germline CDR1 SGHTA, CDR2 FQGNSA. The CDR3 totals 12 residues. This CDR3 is CASIQGDGDLIF. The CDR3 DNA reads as TGTGCCAGCATCCAGGGGGACGGAGACTTGATTTTT.

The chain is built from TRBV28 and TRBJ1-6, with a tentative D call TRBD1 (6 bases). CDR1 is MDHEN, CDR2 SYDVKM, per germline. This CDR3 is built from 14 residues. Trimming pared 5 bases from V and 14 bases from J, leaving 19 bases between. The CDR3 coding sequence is TGTGCCAGCAGTAATACAGGGATACTCGCGACCCTCCACTTT. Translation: CASSNTGILATLHF.

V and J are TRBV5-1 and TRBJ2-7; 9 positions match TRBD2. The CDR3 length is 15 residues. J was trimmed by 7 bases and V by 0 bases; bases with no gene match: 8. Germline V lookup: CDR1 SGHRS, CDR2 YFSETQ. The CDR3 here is CASSLVAGEFREQYF. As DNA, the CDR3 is TGCGCCAGCAGCTTGGTAGCGGGGGAATTTCGGGAGCAGTACTTC. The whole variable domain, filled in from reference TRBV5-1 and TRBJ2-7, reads KAGVTQTPRYLIKTRGQQVTLSCSPISGHRSVSWYQQTPGQGLQFLFEYFSETQRNKGNFPGRFSGRQFSNSRSEMNVSTLELGDSALYLCASSLVAGEFREQYFGPGTRLTVT.

The CDR3 bases are TGTGCCAGCAGCGTAACCGGGAGGGTTTACAATGAGCAGTTCTTC. Amino acid sequence: CASSVTGRVYNEQFF. The rearrangement uses TRBV9 and TRBJ2-1; 8 bases align to TRBD2. V was clipped by 1 base and J by 4 bases; unmatched bases: 4. The CDR3 extends over 15 amino acids. Germline V lookup: CDR1 SGDLS, CDR2 YYNGEE.

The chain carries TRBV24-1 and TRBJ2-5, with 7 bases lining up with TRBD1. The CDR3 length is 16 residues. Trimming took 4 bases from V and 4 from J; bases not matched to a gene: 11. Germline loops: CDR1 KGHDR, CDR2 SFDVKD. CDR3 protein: CATSDTIDREVETQYF. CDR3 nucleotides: TGTGCCACCAGTGACACTATAGACAGGGAAGTAGAGACCCAGTACTTC.

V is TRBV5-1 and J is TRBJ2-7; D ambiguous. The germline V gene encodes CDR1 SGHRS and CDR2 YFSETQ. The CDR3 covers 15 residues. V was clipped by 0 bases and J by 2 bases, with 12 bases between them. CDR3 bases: TGCGCCAGCAGCTTGGCCCCAGACAAGACCTACGAGCAGTACTTC. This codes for CASSLAPDKTYEQYF.

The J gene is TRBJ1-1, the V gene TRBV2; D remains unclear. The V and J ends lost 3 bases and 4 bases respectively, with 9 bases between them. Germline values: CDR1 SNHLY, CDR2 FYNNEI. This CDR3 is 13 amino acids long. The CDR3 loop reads CASSDEGITEAFF. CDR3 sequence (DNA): TGTGCCAGCAGTGATGAGGGTATCACTGAAGCTTTCTTT.

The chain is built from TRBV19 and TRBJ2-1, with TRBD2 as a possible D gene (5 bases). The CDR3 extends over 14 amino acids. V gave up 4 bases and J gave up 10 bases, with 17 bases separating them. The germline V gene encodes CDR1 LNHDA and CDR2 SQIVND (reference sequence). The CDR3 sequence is CASSSGGVPVEQFF. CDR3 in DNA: TGTGCCAGTAGTAGTGGAGGAGTACCAGTCGAGCAGTTCTTC.

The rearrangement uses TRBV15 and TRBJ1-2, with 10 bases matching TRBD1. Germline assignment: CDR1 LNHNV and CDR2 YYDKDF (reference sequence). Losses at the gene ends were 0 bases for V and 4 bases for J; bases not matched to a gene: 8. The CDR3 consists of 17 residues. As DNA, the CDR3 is TGTGCCACCAGCAGAGACCGCACGGGACAGGGGACCTATGGCTACACCTTC. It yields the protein CATSRDRTGQGTYGYTF. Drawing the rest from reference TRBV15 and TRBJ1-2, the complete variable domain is DAMVIQNPRYQVTQFGKPVTLSCSQTLNHNVMYWYQQKSSQAPKLLFHYYDKDFNNEADTPDNFQSRRPNTSFCFLDIRSPGLGDTAMYLCATSRDRTGQGTYGYTFGSGTRLTVV.

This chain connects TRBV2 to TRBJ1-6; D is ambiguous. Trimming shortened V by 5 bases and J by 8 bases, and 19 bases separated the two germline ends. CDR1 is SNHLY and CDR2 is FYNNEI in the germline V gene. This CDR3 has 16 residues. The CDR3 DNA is TGTGCCAGCAGTTCAACGGGCGGGGTTTCGGATTCACCCCTCCACTTT. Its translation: CASSSTGGVSDSPLHF.

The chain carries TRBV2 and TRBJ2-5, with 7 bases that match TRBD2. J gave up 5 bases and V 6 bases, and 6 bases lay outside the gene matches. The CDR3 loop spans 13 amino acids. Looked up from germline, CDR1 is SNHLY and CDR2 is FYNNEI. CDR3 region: CASSWTSSETQYF. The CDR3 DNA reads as TGTGCCAGCAGCTGGACTAGTTCTGAGACCCAGTACTTC.

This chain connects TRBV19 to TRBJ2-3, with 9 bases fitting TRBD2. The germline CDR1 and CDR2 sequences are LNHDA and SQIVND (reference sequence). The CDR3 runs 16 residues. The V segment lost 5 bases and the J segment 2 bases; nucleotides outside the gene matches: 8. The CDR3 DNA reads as TGTGCCAGTAGTGCCCTTATAGCGGGGGACACAGATACGCAGTATTTT. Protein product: CASSALIAGDTDTQYF.

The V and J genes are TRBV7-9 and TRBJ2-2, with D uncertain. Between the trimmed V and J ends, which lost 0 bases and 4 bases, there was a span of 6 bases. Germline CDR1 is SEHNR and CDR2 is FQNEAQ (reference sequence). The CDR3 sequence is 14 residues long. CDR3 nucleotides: TGTGCCAGCAGCTTAGCGGTGAGCACCGGGGAGCTGTTTTTT. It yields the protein CASSLAVSTGELFF.

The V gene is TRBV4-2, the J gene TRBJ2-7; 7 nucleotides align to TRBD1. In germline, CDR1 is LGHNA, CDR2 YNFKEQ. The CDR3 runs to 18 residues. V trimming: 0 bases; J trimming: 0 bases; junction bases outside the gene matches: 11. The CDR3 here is CASSQEGPDRRSSYEQYF. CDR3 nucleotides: TGTGCCAGCAGCCAAGAGGGACCGGACAGGAGGAGCTCCTACGAGCAGTACTTC.

DNA of the CDR3: TGTGCCATCAGTGCCGGGACAGGGGGGTGGCAGTACTTC. Its protein is CAISAGTGGWQYF. V gene TRBV10-3 combines with J gene TRBJ2-7; 11 bases map to TRBD1. The germline V gene encodes CDR1 ENHRY and CDR2 SYGVKD. With 4 bases clipped from V and 9 bases from J, the junction kept 5 bases outside the gene matches. The CDR3 contains 13 residues.